The present T cell receptor (beta chain) was sequenced within a study of shared clonotypes between healthy human individuals. Whole-study results and caveats: Sequencing depth was a factor that was expected to affect clonotype sharing among donors.

Germline CDR1 reads KGHSH; CDR2 reads LQKENI. The CDR3 sequence is 15 residues long. V shed 4 bases and J 5 bases; nucleotides not matched to a gene: 2. Concerning this clone: Its target is unknown.

TCRdb's table, derived via immunoSEQ multiplex PCR, lists solely in-frame clones and lacks some. The table records about 1.5 million clones, nearly 99% of them present only once. The clonotype comes from a man aged 25 to 40 in good health. V gene TRBV18 combines with J gene TRBJ2-5, with 15 bases lining up with TRBD2. The sample consisted of naive CD4+ T cells sorted from blood. This sample's subset: CD45RA+ positively selected. The CDR3 nucleotides are TGTGCCAGCTCACGGACTAGCGGGAGGGTTGAGACCCAGTACTTC. This gives the protein CASSRTSGRVETQYF.